Below are 26 T cell receptor beta chains sequenced from a single sample in a study of early T cells in non-severe SARS-CoV-2 infection. One entry per CDR3 protein results from TCRdb running MiXCR on the 5' RACE reads. The table lists fewer than 60,000 distinct CDR3 sequences, around 11% of them singletons. Sequences were obtained from whole blood. These TCRs come from an adult who was a healthcare worker with PCR-confirmed SARS-CoV-2 infection or an uninfected control (not recorded which).

Only a few counts were recorded for this clonotype. The chain links TRBV10-3 to TRBJ2-7, with 7 bases that match TRBD2. J gave up 1 base and V 2 bases, and 11 bases lay outside the gene matches. Per the germline V gene, CDR1 is ENHRY and CDR2 is SYGVKD. This CDR3 is built from 17 residues. The CDR3 DNA reads TGTGCCATCAGTGAGAGTGGCGGGGGAACTCAGTCCTACGAGCAGTACTTC. Translation gives CAISESGGGTQSYEQYF.

This clonotype was counted once. A read error may be the cause here, since a much bigger clone is one base away. The V call is TRBV3-1, the J call TRBJ2-2, with a weak D call TRBD1 (5 bases). CDR1 LGHDT and CDR2 YNNKEL come from the germline V gene (reference sequence). The V and J ends lost 3 bases and 2 bases respectively, with 16 bases between them. CDR3 length: 17 residues. The CDR3 DNA reads as TGTGCCAGCAGCCATGGTGACAGAGGCAGAAACACCGGGGAGCTGTTTTTT. Its translation: CASSHGDRGRNTGELFF.

This clonotype was seen repeatedly, ten times or more. The V gene is TRBV4-3, the J gene TRBJ1-1; no clear D. Germline loops: CDR1 LGHNA, CDR2 YSLEER. The CDR3 runs 13 residues. The ends were cut back, 0 bases at V and 6 bases at J, with 8 bases in the middle. The DNA of the CDR3 is TGCGCCAGCAGCCAAGATATGAGGGCTGAAGCTTTCTTT. This encodes CASSQDMRAEAFF.

This rearrangement joins TRBV18 to TRBJ2-3; unclear D gene. V was clipped by 0 bases and J by 3 bases, with 4 bases between them. The CDR3 extends over 13 amino acids. Germline assignment: CDR1 KGHSH and CDR2 LQKENI. The CDR3 region has the DNA TGTGCCAGCTCACCACCGGAGACAGATACGCAGTATTTT. It is translated as CASSPPETDTQYF.

This clonotype was seen repeatedly, ten times or more. CDR3 in DNA: TGTGCCAGCAGTGCCGGGCCCGATAATTCACCCCTCCACTTT. Translation gives CASSAGPDNSPLHF. The J gene is TRBJ1-6, the V gene TRBV14; no clear D. The germline V gene has CDR1 SGHDN and CDR2 FVKESK. The CDR3 covers 14 residues. V gave up 6 bases and J gave up 5 bases, with 11 bases separating them.

This rearrangement joins TRBV5-1 to TRBJ2-3, with unresolved D. The CDR3 extends over 16 amino acids. Trimming stripped 3 bases from V and 0 bases from J, with 14 bases between. Germline assignment: CDR1 SGHRS and CDR2 YFSETQ. The CDR3: CASSSGVGPSTDTQYF. The CDR3 DNA is TGCGCCAGCAGCTCCGGAGTAGGCCCTAGCACAGATACGCAGTATTTT.

The CDR3 DNA reads as TGTGCCACCAGTGATTTGCACTCCGGGGAGCTGTTTTTT. Its protein is CATSDLHSGELFF. The rearrangement uses TRBV24-1 and TRBJ2-2; the D is unclear. V shed 0 bases and J shed 6 bases, with 4 bases lying between them. CDR3 length: 13 residues. Germline CDR1 is KGHDR and CDR2 is SFDVKD.

V gene TRBV20-1 combines with J gene TRBJ2-7, with D possibly being TRBD1 (5 bases). V shed 4 bases and J shed 2 bases, with 15 bases lying between them. CDR3 length equals 14 residues. The germline V gene has CDR1 DFQATT and CDR2 SNEGSKA (reference sequence). CDR3 coding DNA: TGCAGTGCTACGGGCTTCGGCAGGGCCTACGAGCAGTACTTC. Protein product: CSATGFGRAYEQYF.

This clonotype was observed at least ten times. The chain uses TRBV29-1 and TRBJ1-4; D is ambiguous. The CDR3 loop spans 14 amino acids. Germline assignment: CDR1 SQVTM and CDR2 ANQGSEA. Trimming shortened V by 5 bases and J by 5 bases, and 15 bases separated the two germline ends. CDR3 coding DNA: TGCAGCGTTTGGTTAACGGGGAAGAATGAAAAACTGTTTTTT. It encodes CSVWLTGKNEKLFF.

This clonotype is medium-sized in the sample. The rearrangement links TRBV7-6 to TRBJ1-2, with a possible D match to TRBD1 (6 bases). V shed 0 bases and J shed 5 bases, with 13 bases lying between them. CDR1 is SGHVS, CDR2 FNYEAQ, per germline. This CDR3 comprises 15 residues. This chain's CDR3 is CASSLADAGTYGYTF. Written as DNA, the CDR3 is TGTGCCAGCAGCTTAGCAGACGCCGGGACATATGGCTACACCTTC.

At least ten counts were recorded for this clonotype. This sequence joins TRBV6-6 and TRBJ1-5, with 7 bases aligning to TRBD1. Germline CDR1 MNHNY, CDR2 SVGAGI (reference sequence). After removal of 6 bases from V and 0 bases from J, the junction contained 11 bases not matched to a gene. The CDR3 covers 17 residues. The CDR3 DNA is TGTGCCAGCAGCCCTTCTCAAGGACAGGATAGCAATCAGCCCCAGCATTTT. The encoded protein is CASSPSQGQDSNQPQHF.

The sample holds many counts of this clonotype. Germline is not matched at one junction end, which may reflect a read error. The chain links TRBV5-4 to TRBJ2-6, with a tentative D call TRBD2 (6 bases). Germline loops: CDR1 SGHNT, CDR2 YYREEE (reference sequence). There are 16 residues in the CDR3. The DNA for the CDR3 is TGTGCCAGCAGCTTGCCCGGGAGCTCTGGGGCCAACGTCCTGACTTTT. Amino acid sequence: CASSLPGSSGANVLTF.

This chain joins TRBV5-4 and TRBJ2-7, with D perhaps TRBD1 or TRBD2 (5 bases each). V was clipped by 0 bases and J by 5 bases, with 9 bases between them. The CDR3 spans 13 residues. Germline V lookup: CDR1 SGHNT, CDR2 YYREEE (reference sequence). The CDR3 loop is CASSLGRDDEQYF. In DNA, the CDR3 is TGTGCCAGCAGCTTGGGCAGGGACGACGAGCAGTACTTC.

The V and J genes are TRBV10-3 and TRBJ2-3; 9 bases map to TRBD2. The V segment lost 3 bases and the J segment 5 bases; nucleotides outside the gene matches: 0. Looked up from germline, CDR1 is ENHRY and CDR2 is SYGVKD. The CDR3 is made up of 13 amino acids. The CDR3 bases are TGTGCCATCAGTGAAGCGGGGGGAGATACGCAGTATTTT. Encoded protein: CAISEAGGDTQYF.

The V call is TRBV7-6, the J call TRBJ2-5; D is undetermined. Germline V gene sequence: CDR1 SGHVS, CDR2 FNYEAQ. V was trimmed by 5 bases and J by 2 bases, leaving 12 bases between them. The CDR3 consists of 14 residues. The DNA of the CDR3 is TGTGCCAGCAGCCCACACCCAGGACAAGAGACCCAGTACTTC. Protein product: CASSPHPGQETQYF.

This clonotype is labeled as medium-sized. The chain links TRBV7-9 to TRBJ2-6; D gene unclear. The CDR3 contains 15 residues. CDR1 is SEHNR, CDR2 FQNEAQ, per germline (reference sequence). Trimming shortened V by 3 bases and J by 0 bases, and 6 bases separated the two germline ends. CDR3 residues: CASSFQNSGANVLTF. The DNA of the CDR3 is TGTGCCAGCAGCTTCCAGAACTCTGGGGCCAACGTCCTGACTTTC.

This clonotype appeared a few times. The chain is built from TRBV28 and TRBJ1-1, with 10 bases fitting TRBD1. V was pared by 4 bases and J by 6 bases, with 8 bases of the junction left unmatched. Germline V gene lookup returns CDR1 MDHEN and CDR2 SYDVKM. This CDR3 spans 15 amino acids. The CDR3, as DNA: TGTGCCAGCAGTTCCCAGGACAGGGGGAGCGCTGAAGCTTTCTTT. It codes for CASSSQDRGSAEAFF.

This clonotype was recorded at least ten times. The chain is built from TRBV5-5 and TRBJ2-3, with unresolved D. The V and J ends lost 2 bases and 1 base respectively, with 11 bases between them. Per germline, CDR1 SGHKS and CDR2 YYEKEE (reference sequence). This CDR3 is built from 15 residues. The CDR3 loop is CASSLGVAGTDTQYF. DNA for the CDR3: TGTGCCAGCAGCTTAGGCGTTGCGGGCACAGATACGCAGTATTTT.

This clonotype has a count of ten or more. The genes are TRBV5-1 and TRBJ1-2, with 7 bases lining up with TRBD1. This CDR3 is built from 13 residues. Germline-derived CDR1 and CDR2 are SGHRS and YFSETQ. J gave up 6 bases and V 0 bases, and 2 bases lay outside the gene matches. The CDR3 nucleotides read TGCGCCAGCAGCTTGGGACAGGGAGATGGCTACACCTTC. It specifies CASSLGQGDGYTF.

This clonotype was seen more than once but under ten times. The CDR3 loop reads CAGSGTGDREQFF. CDR3 coding DNA: TGTGCCGGTTCGGGGACAGGGGATCGTGAGCAGTTCTTC. The V call is TRBV5-6, the J call TRBJ2-1; 10 nucleotides align to TRBD1. Germline values: CDR1 SGHDT, CDR2 YYEEEE. The CDR3 is 13 residues long. V lost 10 bases and J lost 9; bases outside the gene matches: 10.

This clonotype was recorded a few times. The chain couples TRBV13 to TRBJ2-5; either TRBD1 or TRBD2 may supply D (6 bases each). Trimming left V 1 base short and J 5 bases short, with 14 bases between. This CDR3 has 15 residues. Germline-derived CDR1 and CDR2 are PRHDT and FYEKMQ (reference sequence). CDR3 nucleotide sequence: TGTGCCAGCAGCTTAGCCCCACAGGGACTCGAGACCCAGTACTTC. It specifies CASSLAPQGLETQYF.

This clonotype was counted a few times. J is TRBJ2-7 and V is TRBV28, with 10 bases lining up with TRBD1. The CDR3 runs 15 residues. V shed 5 bases and J 5 bases; nucleotides not matched to a gene: 9. Germline assignment: CDR1 MDHEN and CDR2 SYDVKM. This chain's CDR3 is CASSPYQTGGNEQYF. DNA of the CDR3: TGTGCCAGCAGTCCTTACCAGACAGGGGGCAACGAGCAGTACTTC.

There are many counts of this clonotype. CDR3 in DNA: TGCAGCGTTGTTGTCGGAACTTACGAGCAGTACTTC. Amino acid sequence: CSVVVGTYEQYF. The chain links TRBV29-1 to TRBJ2-7; D is unresolved. Germline assignment: CDR1 SQVTM and CDR2 ANQGSEA. CDR3 length: 12 residues. V lost 4 bases to trimming and J lost 4 bases, with 11 bases between them.

The chain has TRBV9 and TRBJ2-3; TRBD2 matches at 9 bases. This CDR3 comprises 15 residues. Per the germline V gene, CDR1 is SGDLS and CDR2 is YYNGEE. V gave up 1 base and J gave up 5 bases; unmatched junction bases: 5. The CDR3 loop reads CASSVRRGGQDTQYF. For the CDR3, the DNA is TGTGCCAGCAGCGTACGGCGGGGGGGCCAAGATACGCAGTATTTT. Full variable domain (outside the CDR3, taken from reference TRBV9 and TRBJ2-3): DSGVTQTPKHLITATGQRVTLRCSPRSGDLSVYWYQQSLDQGLQFLIQYYNGEERAKGNILERFSAQQFPDLHSELNLSSLELGDSALYFCASSVRRGGQDTQYFGPGTRLTVL.

This clonotype was seen more than once but under ten times. Relative to the germline gene, one junction end is altered; a read error may explain this. This chain connects TRBV5-6 to TRBJ2-6; a possible D gene is TRBD2 (6 bases). CDR1 is SGHDT and CDR2 is YYEEEE in the germline V gene. This CDR3 contains 13 residues. Here the CDR3 reads CAYSPWGVNVLTF. Written as DNA, the CDR3 is TGTGCCTACTCCCCTTGGGGGGTCAACGTCCTGACTTTC.

There are many counts of this clonotype. The rearrangement uses TRBV11-2 and TRBJ2-3; D is unclear. The CDR3 is 17 residues long. Germline CDR1 and CDR2: SGHAT and FQNNGV. Between the trimmed V and J ends, which lost 0 bases and 5 bases, there was a span of 18 bases. CDR3 region: CASSLDSWPDRIDTQYF. CDR3 bases: TGTGCCAGCAGCTTAGATTCCTGGCCAGACCGTATAGATACGCAGTATTTT.